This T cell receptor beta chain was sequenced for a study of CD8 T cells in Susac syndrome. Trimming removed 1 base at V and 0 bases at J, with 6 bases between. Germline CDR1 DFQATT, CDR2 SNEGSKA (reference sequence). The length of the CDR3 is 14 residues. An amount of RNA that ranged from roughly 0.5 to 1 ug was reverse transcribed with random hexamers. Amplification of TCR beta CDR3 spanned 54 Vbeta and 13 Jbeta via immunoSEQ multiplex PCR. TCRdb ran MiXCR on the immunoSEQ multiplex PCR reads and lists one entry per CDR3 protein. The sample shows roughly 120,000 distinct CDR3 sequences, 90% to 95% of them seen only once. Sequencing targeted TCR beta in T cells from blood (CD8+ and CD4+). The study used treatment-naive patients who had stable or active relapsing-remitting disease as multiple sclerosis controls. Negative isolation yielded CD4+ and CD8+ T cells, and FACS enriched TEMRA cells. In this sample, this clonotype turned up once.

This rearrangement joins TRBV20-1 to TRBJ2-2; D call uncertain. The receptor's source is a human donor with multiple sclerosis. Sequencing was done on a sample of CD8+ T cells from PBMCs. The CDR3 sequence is CSARGQANTGELFF. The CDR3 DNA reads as TGCAGTGCTAGAGGGCAGGCGAACACCGGGGAGCTGTTTTTT.